This TCR beta chain came from a study of blood T cell repertoires in COVID-19. Study summary: Spain, Italy and the United States supplied samples that represented acute and convalescent COVID-19.

Recruits, aged roughly 18 to 100 years, lived in under 25 US areas. Two consecutive negative NP/OP PCR tests, clearance, or resolved symptoms defined Cohort 3 recovery. Source study methods: Estimates of nucleated cell counts were drawn from the amplification of reference gene primers. Profiled with immunoSEQ multiplex PCR; TCRdb holds only in-frame clones, not every one. The V and J calls and the clone size are those of that table, but D and trimming were determined from the DNA. The sample records 300,000 to 400,000 clones, around 91% being singletons. This CDR3 has 13 amino acids. Germline V gene lookup returns CDR1 SQVTM and CDR2 ANQGSEA. Trimming pared 4 bases from V and 0 bases from J, leaving 9 bases between.

The rearrangement links TRBV29-1 to TRBJ1-1; the D gene is possibly TRBD1 (5 bases). The sequencing input was PBMCs or T cells enriched from blood (not recorded which). The clonotype comes from a man in his late teens or twenties who had recovered from COVID-19. The CDR3 DNA follows: TGCAGCGTTGGGAAGGGGATGAACACTGAAGCTTTCTTT. Translation gives CSVGKGMNTEAFF.